This TCR beta chain was documented in a study of T cell repertoires in cytomegalovirus infection. TCRdb passed the reads through MiXCR, listing each CDR3 protein once. The table includes under 200,000 distinct CDR3 sequences, approximately 9.7% detected once. Trimming took 5 bases from V and 9 from J; bases not matched to a gene: 12. The germline gives CDR1 SGHVS, CDR2 FQNEAQ. This CDR3 is 17 amino acids long. This clonotype was observed many times. This sequence joins TRBV7-8 and TRBJ2-4, with 14 nucleotides matching TRBD2. The sequence derives from a human donor in good health (CMV status not recorded). Some clones in this sample may be carry-over from other donors' samples. What was sequenced was PBMCs. Written as DNA, the CDR3 is TGTGCCAGCAGCATCACCGGGACTAGCGGGAGCGGAGGCATTCAGTACTTC. This gives the protein CASSITGTSGSGGIQYF.